Listed here are 27 T cell receptor beta chains from one sample, sequenced in a study of read filtering for tumor transcriptome and immune sequencing. The library was built from about 400 ng RNA with molecular barcoded adaptors for alpha/delta and beta/gamma chains. TCRdb independently ran MiXCR on the reads; one entry per CDR3 protein. The repertoire holds about 58,000 distinct CDR3 sequences, with 12% as singletons. The sequenced sample consisted of a population of CD138-negative cells sorted from bone marrow. All receptors come from a donor aged 40 or older with multiple myeloma.

CDR3 region: CASSLGRSQETQYF. The CDR3 DNA follows: TGTGCCAGCAGCTTAGGAAGGAGCCAAGAGACCCAGTACTTC. The J gene is TRBJ2-5, the V gene TRBV11-2, with unresolved D. CDR1 SGHAT and CDR2 FQNNGV come from the germline V gene. Trimming pared 1 base from V and 1 base from J, leaving 7 bases between. The CDR3 loop spans 14 amino acids.

Only a few counts were recorded for this clonotype. Compared with germline, one end of the junction differs, possibly owing to a read error. The rearrangement links TRBV5-6 to TRBJ2-4; D is uncertain. Germline loops: CDR1 SGHDT, CDR2 YYEEEE. This CDR3 is built from 14 residues. In DNA form, the CDR3 reads TGTGCCAGCAGCTGGCGAGCGCTCGGCAACATTCTGTACTTC. Its protein is CASSWRALGNILYF.

This clonotype showed up many times. This chain joins TRBV5-1 and TRBJ1-4, with D hard to call. There are 18 residues in the CDR3. Germline CDR1 and CDR2: SGHRS and YFSETQ. Trimming left V 4 bases short and J 3 bases short, with 22 bases between. The CDR3 DNA sequence: TGCGCCAGCAGCCCCACGGCAGGCGGCGGTTTTTCTAATGAAAAACTGTTTTTT. It yields the protein CASSPTAGGGFSNEKLFF.

This clonotype was recorded many times. The chain is built from TRBV7-2 and TRBJ1-5; unclear D gene. The CDR3 extends over 17 amino acids. V lost 6 bases, J lost 0 bases, and 18 bases lay in between. CDR1 is SGHTA and CDR2 is FQGNSA in the germline V gene. For the CDR3, the DNA is TGTGCCAGCAGTCCTACCCCCGGACTATATAGCAATCAGCCCCAGCATTTT. Translated: CASSPTPGLYSNQPQHF.

This clonotype was seen ten or more times. This chain uses TRBV7-3 with TRBJ2-1; TRBD1 matches 8 bases. The CDR3 has 17 residues. Germline CDR1 and CDR2: SGHTA and FQGTGA. The V gene end was trimmed by 5 bases and the J gene end by 10 bases; junction bases not matched to a gene: 19. CDR3 sequence: CASSTNQGTGLKGEQFF. DNA of the CDR3: TGTGCCAGCAGCACCAACCAAGGGACAGGTCTAAAGGGGGAGCAGTTCTTC.

Points on this clonotype: A read error is possible here, since a much larger clone lies one base away. The chain links TRBV5-1 to TRBJ2-7; 10 bases agree with TRBD1. Germline trimming cut 3 bases from V and 4 bases from J; bases unmatched to any gene: 4. The CDR3 consists of 14 residues. Germline assignment: CDR1 SGHRS and CDR2 YFSETQ. The CDR3 reads CASSWGTGVYEQYF. CDR3 nucleotides: TGCGCCAGCAGCTGGGGGACAGGGGTGTACGAGCAGTACTTC.

This clonotype appeared many times. V and J are TRBV7-9 and TRBJ2-7, with 10 bases matching TRBD2. The trim removed 4 bases at V and 0 bases at J, leaving 9 bases unmatched. The CDR3 runs 17 residues. From germline, CDR1 is SEHNR and CDR2 FQNEAQ (reference sequence). The CDR3 nucleotides read TGTGCCAGCAGCTACTCTTCTAGCGGGGGACTCTCCTACGAGCAGTACTTC. Encoded protein: CASSYSSSGGLSYEQYF.

The sample holds many counts of this clonotype. V gene TRBV5-1 combines with J gene TRBJ2-1; either TRBD1 or TRBD2 may fit D (6 bases each). V was pared by 3 bases and J by 0 bases, with 13 bases between. The CDR3 runs 16 residues. CDR1 SGHRS and CDR2 YFSETQ come from the germline V gene. The CDR3: CASSSSGGHSYNEQFF. The DNA for the CDR3 is TGCGCCAGCAGCTCCTCCGGGGGCCACTCCTACAATGAGCAGTTCTTC.

The chain carries TRBV9 and TRBJ2-2; D gene unclear. Trimming took off 0 bases at V and 4 bases at J, with 7 bases between the two ends. Germline CDR1 and CDR2: SGDLS and YYNGEE. This CDR3 region has 14 residues. The CDR3 sequence: CASSVVGVTGELFF. The DNA for the CDR3 is TGTGCCAGCAGCGTAGTAGGCGTCACCGGGGAGCTGTTTTTT.

Concerning this clonotype itself: With a far larger clone one base away, a read error is the likely cause. The CDR3 DNA follows: TGTGCCAGCACCCCGGGCCCATTTCTGAAGCAGTTCTTC. Its protein product is CASTPGPFLKQFF. This chain links TRBV6-1 with TRBJ2-1; no definite D call. Germline CDR1 and CDR2: MNHNS and SASEGT. V was clipped by 7 bases and J by 11 bases, with 18 bases between them. This CDR3 is built from 13 residues.

With respect to this clonotype: A much larger clone differs from this one at a single base, so this may be a read error. This CDR3 is missing its conserved last phenylalanine or tryptophan, likely due to a read error. The chain joins TRBV5-1 to TRBJ2-5; 12 bases agree with TRBD1. The CDR3 is made up of 18 amino acids. Trimming took 0 bases from V and 2 from J; bases not matched to a gene: 8. Per the germline V gene, CDR1 is SGHRS and CDR2 is YFSETQ. CDR3 sequence: CASSLAYGTGGRQETQYL. CDR3 coding DNA: TGCGCCAGCAGCTTGGCCTATGGGACAGGGGGCCGGCAAGAGACCCAGTACCTC.

This clonotype was detected many times. The V call is TRBV5-1, the J call TRBJ2-5, with D possibly being TRBD2 (5 bases). The length of the CDR3 is 15 residues. The V gene's germline CDR1 is SGHRS and CDR2 YFSETQ. Trimming stripped 3 bases from V and 5 bases from J, with 17 bases between. In DNA, the CDR3 is TGCGCCAGCAGCTCCTATAACGCACGAGGGGAGACCCAGTACTTC. This translates into CASSSYNARGETQYF.

This clonotype showed up many times. The CDR3 DNA is TGCAGTGGAGTCAGAGACAGGAGTTTCGAAGCTTTCTTT. It translates to CSGVRDRSFEAFF. The chain carries TRBV20-1 and TRBJ1-1; D perhaps matches TRBD1 (6 bases). Germline V gives CDR1 DFQATT, CDR2 SNEGSKA (reference sequence). This CDR3 region has 13 residues. Trimming pared 7 bases from V and 8 bases from J, leaving 20 bases between.

This clonotype has a count of ten or more. The V and J genes are TRBV12-3 or TRBV12-4 and TRBJ2-1, with 9 bases matching TRBD1. V dropped 6 bases and J dropped 6; count of bases not matched to a gene: 15. The CDR3 is made up of 17 amino acids. The CDR3 bases are TGTGCCAGCAGAGCCCGGGACAGGGTAGTTTCGGGCAATGAGCAGTTCTTC. Translated, it gives CASRARDRVVSGNEQFF.

The CDR3: CASRDRAGIEQYF. The CDR3 DNA sequence: TGTGCCAGCCGGGACAGGGCAGGCATCGAGCAGTACTTC. The gene calls are TRBV2 and TRBJ2-7; TRBD1 aligns across 9 bases. The CDR3 contains 13 residues. The V segment lost 8 bases and the J segment 6 bases; nucleotides outside the gene matches: 8. Looked up from germline, CDR1 is SNHLY and CDR2 is FYNNEI.

Details on this clonotype: A much more abundant neighbour one base away suggests this may be a read error. The chain has TRBV14 and TRBJ1-5, with D unresolved. Germline values: CDR1 SGHDN, CDR2 FVKESK. This CDR3 spans 13 amino acids. The CDR3 spells CACSAGPSGAQHF. CDR3 DNA: TGTGCCTGCAGCGCCGGGCCCTCCGGGGCCCAGCATTTT.

This clonotype came up many times. The chain carries TRBV12-3 or TRBV12-4 and TRBJ2-2; D is undetermined. V was clipped by 3 bases and J by 9 bases, with 11 bases between them. The CDR3 is 13 residues long. The CDR3 sequence: CASSFWDPRELFF. In nucleotides, the CDR3 is TGTGCCAGCAGTTTTTGGGATCCTCGGGAGCTGTTTTTT.

At least ten counts were recorded for this clonotype. The genes are TRBV5-1 and TRBJ1-5; D uncertain. V was pared by 4 bases and J by 5 bases, with 13 bases between. CDR1 and CDR2 (germline): SGHRS, YFSETQ. The CDR3 runs to 14 residues. This CDR3 reads CASSPAERDQPQHF. In DNA form, the CDR3 reads TGCGCCAGCAGCCCCGCTGAGCGGGATCAGCCCCAGCATTTT.

This clonotype occurred many times. At one of its ends the junction is not consistent with the germline gene, which may arise from a read error. The chain recombines TRBV6-5 with TRBJ1-1, with D unresolved. Per germline, CDR1 MNHEY and CDR2 SVGAGI. CDR3 length: 14 residues. The chain's CDR3 is CASTPAVGNTEVFF. The DNA for the CDR3 is TGTGCCAGCACCCCGGCGGTGGGGAACACTGAAGTTTTCTTT.

This clonotype was observed many times. The chain carries TRBV24-1 and TRBJ2-3; no firm D call. This CDR3 has 13 amino acids. Germline V gene sequence: CDR1 KGHDR, CDR2 SFDVKD. Between the trimmed V and J ends, which lost 8 bases and 2 bases, there was a span of 10 bases. The CDR3 sequence: CATMKEATDTQYF. CDR3 nucleotide sequence: TGTGCCACCATGAAGGAAGCCACAGATACGCAGTATTTT.

This clonotype appeared many times. A read error may account for a junction end that differs from germline. This rearrangement joins TRBV5-1 to TRBJ2-7, with D possibly being TRBD1 (6 bases). The germline CDR1 and CDR2 sequences are SGHRS and YFSETQ. This CDR3 has 14 amino acids. This CDR3 is CASSLGTRAYEQYF. The CDR3 DNA reads TGCGCCAGCAGTTTGGGGACACGAGCCTACGAGCAGTACTTC.

Comments on this clonotype: Compared with germline, one end of the junction differs, possibly owing to a read error. This chain uses TRBV29-1 with TRBJ2-1; 13 positions match TRBD2. The CDR3 has 17 amino acids. The V gene's germline CDR1 is SQVTM and CDR2 ANQGSEA. CDR3 protein: CSVDRLAGGHPLNGQFF. The DNA for the CDR3 is TGCAGCGTTGACCGACTAGCGGGGGGCCACCCCCTCAATGGGCAGTTCTTC.

This chain links TRBV21-1 with TRBJ2-5. TRBV21-1 is reported as a pseudogene. The CDR3 spans 11 residues. CDR3 sequence (DNA): TGTGCCAGCAGCAAAGAAGGGACCCAGTACTTC. The encoded protein is CASSKEGTQYF.

In its sample, this clonotype was seen many times. The chain employs TRBV2 and TRBJ1-5, with D possibly being TRBD1 (5 bases). The V gene lost 3 bases and the J gene lost 0 bases, with 15 bases spanning the gap. This CDR3 has 17 amino acids. Germline-derived CDR1 and CDR2 are SNHLY and FYNNEI. This CDR3 is CASSDQGFRSSNQPQHF. The CDR3 DNA reads as TGTGCCAGCAGTGACCAGGGATTCCGTTCTAGCAATCAGCCCCAGCATTTT. The variable domain in full, completed from reference TRBV2 and TRBJ1-5, reads EPEVTQTPSHQVTQMGQEVILRCVPISNHLYFYWYRQILGQKVEFLVSFYNNEISEKSEIFDDQFSVERPDGSNFTLKIRSTKLEDSAMYFCASSDQGFRSSNQPQHFGDGTRLSIL.

This clonotype has only a few counts. Being one base from a much bigger clone, this may be a read error. The genes are TRBV9 and TRBJ2-1; 12 bases map to TRBD2. There are 15 residues in the CDR3. Looked up from germline, CDR1 is SGDLS and CDR2 is YYNGEE. The CDR3 DNA is TGTGCCGGCAGTACTAGCGGGGGGAACTACAATGAGCAGTTCTTC. It codes for CAGSTSGGNYNEQFF. The variable domain in full, completed from reference TRBV9 and TRBJ2-1, reads DSGVTQTPKHLITATGQRVTLRCSPRSGDLSVYWYQQSLDQGLQFLIQYYNGEERAKGNILERFSAQQFPDLHSELNLSSLELGDSALYFCAGSTSGGNYNEQFFGPGTRLTVL.

The rearrangement uses TRBV28 and TRBJ2-2, with TRBD1 matching over 10 bases. Germline lookup yields CDR1 MDHEN and CDR2 SYDVKM. The CDR3 has 15 amino acids. V shed 6 bases, J shed 7 bases, and the junction held 8 bases outside the gene matches. Here the CDR3 DNA reads TGTGCCAGCAGGATGGGGACAGGGGCCGTCGGGGAGCTGTTTTTT. Its protein is CASRMGTGAVGELFF.

Many counts were recorded for this clonotype. This chain connects TRBV19 to TRBJ2-5; D assignment may be TRBD1 or TRBD2 (6 bases each). From germline, CDR1 is LNHDA and CDR2 SQIVND (reference sequence). Trimming shortened V by 5 bases and J by 5 bases, and 21 bases separated the two germline ends. This CDR3 is built from 16 residues. The CDR3 coding sequence is TGTGCCAGTAGTCTAACCCCGGGGGCCCTAATTGAGACCCAGTACTTC. Its translation is CASSLTPGALIETQYF.